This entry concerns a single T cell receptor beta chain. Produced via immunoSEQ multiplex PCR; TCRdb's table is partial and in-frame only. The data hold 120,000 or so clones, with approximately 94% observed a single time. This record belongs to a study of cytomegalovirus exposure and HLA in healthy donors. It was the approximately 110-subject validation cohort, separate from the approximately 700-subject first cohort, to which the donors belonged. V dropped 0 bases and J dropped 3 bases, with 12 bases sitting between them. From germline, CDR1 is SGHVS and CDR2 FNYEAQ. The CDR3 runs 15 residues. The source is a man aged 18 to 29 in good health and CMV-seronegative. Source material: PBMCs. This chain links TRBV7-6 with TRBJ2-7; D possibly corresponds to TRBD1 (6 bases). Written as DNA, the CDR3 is TGTGCCAGCAGCTTAGCTCGAGACAGGTTCTACGAGCAGTACTTC. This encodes CASSLARDRFYEQYF.